This T cell receptor (beta chain) was sequenced for a study of cytomegalovirus exposure and HLA in healthy donors. As for the study in general: Of roughly 400 genotyped donors, 81% grouped in the Caucasian-associated ancestry cluster.

A note on this clone: What it binds is unknown.

Primers: 60 Vbeta forward and 13 Jbeta reverse. Using immunoSEQ multiplex PCR, the repertoire was profiled, and TCRdb retains in-frame clones only, with some absent. The table has approximately 110,000 clones, roughly 69% seen once; the top ten hold just under 8.5%. Study-level findings and limits: A later analysis showed that HLA-associated TCR beta chains had undergone more clonal expansion than equally common others. Data from an earlier analysis indicated that most TCR beta V segments were productive either about 87% or about 30% of the time. According to the study, around 150 TCR beta chains were cytomegalovirus-associated.

Germline lookup yields CDR1 SGHVS and CDR2 FQNEAQ. V lost 0 bases and J 3 bases, leaving 8 bases between the germline ends. CDR3 size: 14 residues. The rearrangement links TRBV7-8 to TRBJ1-1, with D unresolved. This clonotype was sampled from a woman aged 40 to 50 in good health and CMV-seropositive. The sequencing input was PBMCs. The DNA of the CDR3 is TGTGCCAGCAGCTTAGCGGGAGGGTACACTGAAGCTTTCTTT. Translated: CASSLAGGYTEAFF.